This T cell receptor beta chain was identified in a study of T cells in Graves' hyperthyroidism and ophthalmopathy. RNA transcripts provided the source from which TCR beta CDR3 regions were amplified. TCR CDR3 regions were first amplified by RT-PCR with HTBI primers. TCRdb used MiXCR to reprocess the multiplex PCR reads, holding one entry per CDR3 protein. This table holds roughly 180,000 distinct CDR3 sequences, approximately 9% found once. V gave up 5 bases and J gave up 6 bases, with 22 bases separating them. Germline-derived CDR1 and CDR2 are LNHNV and YYDKDF (reference sequence). The CDR3 is 16 amino acids. This clonotype occurred many times.

What was sequenced was blood. This receptor was obtained from a woman aged 18-30 years with Graves' hyperthyroidism that later progressed to Graves' ophthalmopathy. This sequence joins TRBV15 and TRBJ1-1; TRBD1 is a possible D gene (6 bases). The CDR3 sequence is CATSRGAGRLRPEAFF. The DNA of the CDR3 is TGTGCCACCAGCCGGGGGGCCGGAAGATTAAGGCCTGAAGCTTTCTTT.